Shown below are 14 T cell receptor beta chains from a single sample sequenced in a study of Ad26.COV2.S vaccination and SARS-CoV-2 variants (dated by TCRdb to the early 2020s). Library preparation employed the immunoSEQ multiplex PCR assay. The table comes from immuneACCESS by way of TCRdb, which keeps in-frame sequences with V and J called. Part of the clones is missing from these tables; in studies checked, under half for an unresolved V gene and the rest for unknown reasons. This sample comprises 450,000 to 550,000 clones, nearly 90% of them detected only once. The top ten clonotypes cover approximately 2.5% of the sample. The treatment or condition label of this sample denotes: about 20 received Ad26.COV2.S at low or high dose, single or two shots; about 5 received placebo; per-sample allocation not given. Repertoires of vaccine and placebo recipients were sequenced from samples taken on day 63 after the first injection.

Sequenced here: peripheral blood, sampled in a trial of Ad26.COV2.S vaccine versus placebo. The receptors come from a person aged 18-65 years who received the Ad26.COV2.S COVID-19 vaccine or a placebo.

This sequence joins TRBV5-1 and TRBJ2-1; 10 bases map to TRBD2. The V and J ends lost 3 bases and 7 bases, in that order; junction bases with no gene match: 10. CDR3 size: 16 residues. Germline V lookup: CDR1 SGHRS, CDR2 YFSETQ. Here the CDR3 DNA reads TGCGCCAGCAGCTATGACCCTAGCGGGGGTGTGAATGAGCAGTTCTTC. This sequence encodes CASSYDPSGGVNEQFF. The whole variable domain, remainder taken from reference TRBV5-1 and TRBJ2-1, is KAGVTQTPRYLIKTRGQQVTLSCSPISGHRSVSWYQQTPGQGLQFLFEYFSETQRNKGNFPGRFSGRQFSNSRSEMNVSTLELGDSALYLCASSYDPSGGVNEQFFGPGTRLTVL.

The chain is built from TRBV11-3 and TRBJ2-2, with D uncertain. V gave up 2 bases and J gave up 8 bases, with 3 bases separating them. Looked up from germline, CDR1 is SGHNT and CDR2 is YENEEA. There are 11 residues in the CDR3. The CDR3 sequence is CASSLWGELFF. CDR3 in DNA: TGTGCCAGCAGCTTATGGGGGGAGCTGTTTTTT. Full variable domain (remainder filled in from reference TRBV11-3 and TRBJ2-2): EAGVVQSPRYKIIEKKQPVAFWCNPISGHNTLYWYLQNLGQGPELLIRYENEEAVDDSQLPKDRFSAERLKGVDSTLKIQPAELGDSAVYLCASSLWGELFFGEGSRLTVL.

The rearrangement links TRBV9 to TRBJ1-2; TRBD1 is a possible D gene (5 bases). Germline V gives CDR1 SGDLS, CDR2 YYNGEE. The CDR3 sequence is 17 residues long. V lost 0 bases to trimming and J lost 4 bases, with 19 bases between them. In nucleotides, the CDR3 is TGTGCCAGCAGCGTAGCTTCGAACTGGGGCAGAGGCTATGGCTACACCTTC. It yields the protein CASSVASNWGRGYGYTF.

This chain links TRBV7-9 with TRBJ2-3; a possible D gene is TRBD1 (5 bases). CDR3 length equals 14 residues. V lost 5 bases and J lost 6, with 15 bases in between. The germline V gene has CDR1 SEHNR and CDR2 FQNEAQ (reference sequence). The CDR3 region is CASSPSRGADTQYF. The CDR3 DNA sequence: TGTGCCAGCAGCCCTAGTAGGGGCGCGGATACGCAGTATTTT.

This chain connects TRBV27 to TRBJ2-7; D gene ambiguous. The V end was cut by 3 bases, the J end by 0 bases, with 12 bases between. Germline CDR1 and CDR2: MNHEY and SMNVEV (reference sequence). This CDR3 is built from 15 residues. The DNA of the CDR3 is TGTGCCAGCAGTTTCTCCTCCTCCTTCTCCTACGAGCAGTACTTC. This codes for CASSFSSSFSYEQYF.

This chain links TRBV9 with TRBJ2-2; perhaps TRBD2 as D (6 bases). Trimming took 1 base from V and 5 from J, leaving 12 bases between them. Germline CDR1 and CDR2: SGDLS and YYNGEE. The CDR3 sequence is 15 residues long. CDR3 coding DNA: TGTGCCAGCAGCGTATTAGCGGCGTGGACCGGGGAGCTGTTTTTT. Protein sequence: CASSVLAAWTGELFF.

The J gene is TRBJ1-1, the V gene TRBV6-5; D is perhaps TRBD1 (5 bases). Germline lookup yields CDR1 MNHEY and CDR2 SVGAGI. V was shortened by 7 bases and J by 5 bases, with 14 bases between the two germline ends. The CDR3 has 13 amino acids. Here the CDR3 reads CASKEPGLTEAFF. As DNA, the CDR3 is TGTGCCAGCAAGGAGCCGGGGCTTACTGAAGCTTTCTTT.

There are a few counts of this clone. Other DNA sequences from this sample encode an identical CDR3 as well. This sequence joins TRBV18 and TRBJ1-1, with 9 bases aligning to TRBD1. The CDR3 has 13 residues. Germline CDR1 and CDR2: KGHSH and LQKENI. V lost 3 bases and J lost 5; bases outside the gene matches: 1. The CDR3: CASSPTGGTEAFF. The CDR3 coding sequence is TGTGCCAGCTCACCGACAGGGGGTACTGAAGCTTTCTTT.

This clone has more than one count but fewer than ten. This CDR3 is CASSLRQGNYGYTF. The CDR3 DNA follows: TGTGCCAGCAGTTTACGACAGGGGAACTATGGCTACACCTTC. V usage is TRBV28 and J usage is TRBJ1-2, with 8 nucleotides matching TRBD1. Per the germline V gene, CDR1 is MDHEN and CDR2 is SYDVKM. J gave up 2 bases and V 2 bases, and 1 base lay outside the gene matches. The CDR3 has 14 amino acids.

This chain joins TRBV7-2 and TRBJ2-1; 8 positions agree with TRBD2. Germline-derived CDR1 and CDR2 are SGHTA and FQGNSA. This CDR3 spans 14 amino acids. J gave up 4 bases and V 4 bases, and 3 bases lay outside the gene matches. CDR3 amino acids: CASSSGLAYNEQFF. Written as DNA, the CDR3 is TGTGCCAGCAGCTCCGGACTAGCTTACAATGAGCAGTTCTTC.

The chain has TRBV15 and TRBJ1-4; no definite D call. CDR1 and CDR2 from the germline V gene are LNHNV and YYDKDF (reference sequence). The CDR3 is 12 amino acids. The V end lost 4 bases, the J end lost 8 bases, and 8 bases lay between the germline ends. The CDR3 loop reads CATSILGEKLFF. The CDR3 nucleotides read TGTGCCACCAGCATACTAGGGGAAAAACTGTTTTTT.

In this sample, this clone turned up a few times. The V and J genes are TRBV5-5 and TRBJ2-7; a weak D match, TRBD2 (6 bases). The length of the CDR3 is 14 residues. Trimming stripped 2 bases from V and 0 bases from J, with 9 bases between. CDR1 SGHKS and CDR2 YYEKEE come from the germline V gene (reference sequence). The CDR3 loop reads CASSLPGSSYEQYV. The CDR3 nucleotides are TGTGCCAGCAGCTTACCCGGGAGCTCCTACGAGCAGTACGTC.

The rearrangement joins TRBV18 to TRBJ2-1; 10 bases agree with TRBD2. The trim removed 0 bases at V and 4 bases at J, leaving 0 bases unmatched. Per the germline V gene, CDR1 is KGHSH and CDR2 is LQKENI. The CDR3 extends over 15 amino acids. The CDR3 reads CASSPPGLAYNEQFF. CDR3 nucleotides: TGTGCCAGCTCACCACCGGGACTAGCGTACAATGAGCAGTTCTTC. Full variable domain (remainder filled in from reference TRBV18 and TRBJ2-1): NAGVMQNPRHLVRRRGQEARLRCSPMKGHSHVYWYRQLPEEGLKFMVYLQKENIIDESGMPKERFSAEFPKEGPSILRIQQVVRGDSAAYFCASSPPGLAYNEQFFGPGTRLTVL.

As concerns this clone: This CDR3 is also generated by other DNA sequences in the sample. The V gene is TRBV28, the J gene TRBJ1-2, with D uncertain. This CDR3 is built from 12 residues. CDR1 and CDR2 from the germline V gene are MDHEN and SYDVKM. V gave up 2 bases and J gave up 4 bases, with 5 bases separating them. The CDR3 DNA sequence: TGTGCCAGCAGTTTAGGCGGCTATGGCTACACCTTC. Translated, it gives CASSLGGYGYTF.